This TCR beta chain stems from a study of cytomegalovirus exposure and HLA in healthy donors. In the study overall: Inside one of the first data releases sat some 93 million unique TCRs taken from HLA-typed donors. General study findings and limits: The productive fraction for most TCR beta V segments was about 90% or about 30% in an earlier analysis.

The PCR contained 60 Vbeta and 13 Jbeta primers. Repertoires were generated with immunoSEQ multiplex PCR, while TCRdb's copy carries only in-frame clones and drops some. This listing includes over 120,000 clones. For this clone: What it binds is not known.

Every donor was a healthy person donating bone marrow. Though probably carrying unrecorded immune exposures, donors were nominally healthy at sampling. Trimming removed 6 bases from V and 4 bases from J, with 15 bases in between. Germline assignment: CDR1 SNHLY and CDR2 FYNNEI. The CDR3 loop spans 14 amino acids. Material: PBMCs. V gene TRBV2 combines with J gene TRBJ2-5; D possibly corresponds to TRBD1 (6 bases). The origin of this receptor is a male donor in good health and CMV-seronegative. As DNA, the CDR3 is TGTGCCAGCAGGGCCGGGACAATAGGAGAGACCCAGTACTTC. This codes for CASRAGTIGETQYF.